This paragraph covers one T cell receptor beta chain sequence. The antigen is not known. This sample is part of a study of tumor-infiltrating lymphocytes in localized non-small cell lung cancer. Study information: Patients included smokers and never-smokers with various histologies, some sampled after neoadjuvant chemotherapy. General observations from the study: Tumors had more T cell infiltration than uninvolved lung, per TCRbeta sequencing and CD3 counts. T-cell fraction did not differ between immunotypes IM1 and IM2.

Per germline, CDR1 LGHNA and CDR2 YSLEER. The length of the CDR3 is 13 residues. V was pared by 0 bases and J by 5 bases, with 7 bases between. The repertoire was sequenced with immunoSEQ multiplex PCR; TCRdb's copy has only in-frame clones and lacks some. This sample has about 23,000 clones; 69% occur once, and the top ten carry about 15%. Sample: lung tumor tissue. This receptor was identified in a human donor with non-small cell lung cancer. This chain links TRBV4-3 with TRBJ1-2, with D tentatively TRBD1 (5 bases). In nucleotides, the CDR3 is TGCGCCAGCAGCCAAGAGCGGGGGTATGGCTACACCTTC. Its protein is CASSQERGYGYTF.